These 18 T cell receptor beta chains share one sample of origin, sequenced in a study of CD8 T cells in Susac syndrome. Random hexamers primed reverse transcription of 0.5 to 1 ug RNA. TCRdb re-analysed the immunoSEQ multiplex PCR reads in MiXCR, keeping a single row per CDR3 protein. The sample lists around 150,000 distinct CDR3 sequences, 94% occurring once. The sequenced sample consisted of CD8+ T cells from PBMCs. These TCRs come from a human donor in good health.

The rearrangement links TRBV9 to TRBJ1-2; D may be TRBD1 (6 bases). Trimming left V 5 bases short and J 7 bases short, with 9 bases between. Per germline, CDR1 SGDLS and CDR2 YYNGEE. The CDR3 runs to 11 residues. This chain's CDR3 is CASRGTIGYTF. The DNA of the CDR3 is TGTGCCAGCAGAGGGACAATTGGCTACACCTTC. Full variable domain (outside the CDR3, taken from reference TRBV9 and TRBJ1-2): DSGVTQTPKHLITATGQRVTLRCSPRSGDLSVYWYQQSLDQGLQFLIQYYNGEERAKGNILERFSAQQFPDLHSELNLSSLELGDSALYFCASRGTIGYTFGSGTRLTVV.

The chain employs TRBV23-1 and TRBJ2-2, with D perhaps matching TRBD1 (5 bases). TRBV23-1 is identified as an open reading frame with a role that is uncertain. V was clipped by 0 bases and J by 7 bases, with 12 bases between them. CDR3 length: 15 amino acids. The CDR3 DNA reads TGCGCCAGCAGTCAATCATCAGGGCGAGGCGGGGAGCTGTTTTTT. Encoded protein: CASSQSSGRGGELFF.

The chain joins TRBV5-4 to TRBJ2-3; 7 nucleotides agree with TRBD1. The trim removed 0 bases at V and 6 bases at J, leaving 7 bases unmatched. CDR3 length: 15 amino acids. Germline CDR1 reads SGHNT; CDR2 reads YYREEE (reference sequence). The chain's CDR3 is CASSLESGGSDTQYF. The CDR3 DNA follows: TGTGCCAGCAGCTTGGAGTCAGGGGGTTCGGATACGCAGTATTTT.

The gene calls are TRBV5-1 and TRBJ2-7; D remains ambiguous. Trimming pared 6 bases from V and 2 bases from J, leaving 6 bases between. The length of the CDR3 is 11 residues. Germline V gene sequence: CDR1 SGHRS, CDR2 YFSETQ. Here the CDR3 DNA reads TGCGCCAGCACTCTAACCTACGAGCAGTACTTC. Its translation is CASTLTYEQYF.

J is TRBJ2-7 and V is TRBV20-1; D gene uncertain. V lost 0 bases to trimming and J lost 2 bases, with 14 bases between them. The CDR3 sequence is 15 residues long. The germline V gene has CDR1 DFQATT and CDR2 SNEGSKA (reference sequence). CDR3 coding DNA: TGCAGTGCTAGAGATAAAGGGCGAAGTCCCTACGAGCAGTACTTC. Encoded protein: CSARDKGRSPYEQYF.

The rearrangement links TRBV19 to TRBJ2-1; 10 bases match TRBD2. The CDR3 length is 17 residues. Germline loops: CDR1 LNHDA, CDR2 SQIVND (reference sequence). V lost 5 bases, J lost 5 bases, and 12 bases stayed unmatched. CDR3 in amino acids: CASSVGLALGLNNEQFF. CDR3 DNA sequence: TGTGCCAGTAGTGTGGGACTAGCGCTTGGGTTGAACAATGAGCAGTTCTTC. Variable domain in full (rest from reference TRBV19 and TRBJ2-1): DGGITQSPKYLFRKEGQNVTLSCEQNLNHDAMYWYRQDPGQGLRLIYYSQIVNDFQKGDIAEGYSVSREKKESFPLTVTSAQKNPTAFYLCASSVGLALGLNNEQFFGPGTRLTVL.

The chain carries TRBV27 and TRBJ2-7, with D tentatively TRBD2 (6 bases). Germline CDR1 MNHEY, CDR2 SMNVEV (reference sequence). The CDR3 is 15 residues long. V lost 3 bases, J lost 0 bases, and 12 bases lay in between. The CDR3 DNA reads TGTGCCAGCAGTTTTGGGGACGGGAGCTCCTACGAGCAGTACTTC. Protein: CASSFGDGSSYEQYF.

The chain has TRBV28 and TRBJ2-1, with 11 bases fitting TRBD2. The CDR3 totals 16 residues. With 5 bases clipped from V and 7 bases from J, the junction kept 10 bases outside the gene matches. Per germline, CDR1 MDHEN and CDR2 SYDVKM. CDR3 protein: CASSTQLAGVGNEQFF. The CDR3 region has the DNA TGTGCCAGCAGTACCCAACTAGCGGGAGTTGGAAATGAGCAGTTCTTC.

DNA for the CDR3: TGTGCCAGCAGCCCTGGACAGGTTTACACTGAAGCTTTCTTT. Residues: CASSPGQVYTEAFF. This sequence joins TRBV28 and TRBJ1-1, with 7 positions matching TRBD1. Germline CDR1 and CDR2: MDHEN and SYDVKM. This CDR3 has 14 residues. Losses at the gene ends were 6 bases for V and 3 bases for J; bases not matched to a gene: 7.

V usage is TRBV27 and J usage is TRBJ1-5; D is uncertain. Germline V gene lookup returns CDR1 MNHEY and CDR2 SMNVEV (reference sequence). Trimming left V 3 bases short and J 2 bases short, with 8 bases between. The CDR3 extends over 14 amino acids. CDR3 coding DNA: TGTGCCAGCAGTTTCTCACCGCGCAATCAGCCCCAGCATTTT. Protein product: CASSFSPRNQPQHF.

The rearrangement uses TRBV27 and TRBJ2-5; D gene ambiguous. V was shortened by 6 bases and J by 4 bases, with 12 bases between the two germline ends. Germline V gene sequence: CDR1 MNHEY, CDR2 SMNVEV (reference sequence). The CDR3 consists of 13 residues. The CDR3 region has the DNA TGTGCCAGCAGACTGACATGGGGAGAGACCCAGTACTTC. Translated, it gives CASRLTWGETQYF.

The chain is built from TRBV20-1 and TRBJ2-5; TRBD2 matches 12 bases. With 5 bases clipped from V and 4 bases from J, the junction kept 11 bases outside the gene matches. CDR1 is DFQATT and CDR2 is SNEGSKA in the germline V gene (reference sequence). The CDR3 loop spans 16 amino acids. CDR3 DNA: TGCAGTGCTCACCCATGGACTAGCGGGATTTCAGAGACCCAGTACTTC. It codes for CSAHPWTSGISETQYF.

The chain recombines TRBV7-6 with TRBJ2-3; D remains ambiguous. The CDR3 is 14 residues long. CDR1 is SGHVS, CDR2 FNYEAQ, per germline. Trimming took 1 base from V and 4 from J, leaving 9 bases between them. The CDR3 nucleotides read TGTGCCAGCAGCTTAGTAGTCCCAGCAGATACGCAGTATTTT. It codes for CASSLVVPADTQYF.

Details on this clonotype: Because the CDR3 is missing its conserved closing phenylalanine or tryptophan, this is likely a read error. V gene TRBV4-3 combines with J gene TRBJ1-1; D is uncertain. Between the trimmed V and J ends, which lost 2 bases and 1 base, there was a span of 17 bases. Germline CDR1 LGHNA, CDR2 YSLEER. The CDR3 runs to 17 residues. The CDR3 sequence is CASSQQIVGRKNTEAFS. The CDR3 DNA follows: TGCGCCAGCAGCCAACAGATCGTGGGCAGGAAGAACACTGAAGCTTTCTCT.

This rearrangement joins TRBV9 to TRBJ2-2, with D unclear. The CDR3 runs to 13 residues. Trimming removed 1 base at V and 4 bases at J, with 5 bases between. The V gene's germline CDR1 is SGDLS and CDR2 YYNGEE. The CDR3 DNA reads TGTGCCAGCAGCGTAAGTCCCACCGGGGAGCTGTTTTTT. This encodes CASSVSPTGELFF.

The chain couples TRBV4-1 to TRBJ2-7; the match to TRBD1 covers 7 bases. The V and J ends lost 4 bases and 0 bases, in that order; junction bases with no gene match: 9. Germline loops: CDR1 MGHRA, CDR2 YSYEKL. CDR3 length: 16 amino acids. The chain's CDR3 is CASSPADNRGSYEQYF. The CDR3 region has the DNA TGCGCCAGCAGCCCTGCTGACAACAGGGGCTCCTACGAGCAGTACTTC.

The chain links TRBV13 to TRBJ2-2, with D unresolved. Germline V gene lookup returns CDR1 PRHDT and CDR2 FYEKMQ (reference sequence). Trimming stripped 0 bases from V and 10 bases from J, with 9 bases between. This CDR3 comprises 13 residues. CDR3 protein: CASSLGLGLELFF. The CDR3 DNA is TGTGCCAGCAGCTTAGGCCTCGGTTTGGAGCTGTTTTTT.

This CDR3 is CASSLARLLAEQFF. For the CDR3, the DNA is TGTGCCAGCAGCTTAGCGCGACTACTAGCGGAGCAGTTCTTC. V is TRBV7-9 and J is TRBJ2-1; 7 bases line up with TRBD2. V lost 0 bases, J lost 10 bases, and 6 bases stayed unmatched. The CDR3 extends over 14 amino acids. CDR1 and CDR2 from the germline V gene are SEHNR and FQNEAQ (reference sequence).